The 2 T cell receptor beta chains listed next were all sequenced from one sample in a study of vaccination and CD4 T cells after COVID-19. These receptors are not linked to any known antigen. At the Johns Hopkins FTIC core, DNA taken from cultured CD4+ T cells was sequenced by way of the Oncomine TCR Beta short-read assay. TCRdb independently ran MiXCR on the PCR reads; one entry per CDR3 protein. This repertoire shows around 15,000 distinct CDR3 sequences, 53% found once; its top ten account for about 5%. Described treatment: roughly 10-day PBMC culture with coronavirus spike peptide pools or control peptides (ViraFEST assay). Specimen: CD4+ T cells from blood, cultured in vitro, collected before SARS-CoV-2 vaccination. The receptor source for this set is a human donor who had recovered from COVID-19.

The genes are TRBV15 and TRBJ2-6; D is unclear. The germline V gene has CDR1 LNHNV and CDR2 YYDKDF (reference sequence). The CDR3 sequence is 17 residues long. Trimming took off 0 bases at V and 0 bases at J, with 9 bases between the two ends. CDR3 nucleotide sequence: TGTGCCACCAGCAGAGATCTTCAGAGCTCTGGGGCCAACGTCCTGACTTTC. Amino acids: CATSRDLQSSGANVLTF.

The V and J genes are TRBV2 and TRBJ2-7; unclear D gene. Deletions cut 7 bases from V and 2 bases from J, with 15 bases between. The germline V gene encodes CDR1 SNHLY and CDR2 FYNNEI. The CDR3 totals 14 residues. The CDR3 coding sequence is TGTGCCAGCACCCTCGGGCCACAGACCTACGAGCAGTACTTC. This encodes CASTLGPQTYEQYF.